This entry concerns a single T cell receptor (beta chain). This clonotype was recorded at least ten times. Which antigen it targets is not known. One base away there is no much larger clone; base qualities are not given. The method was RACE. The sequencing machine was a NextSeq 500. During library preparation, unique molecular identifiers were attached to individual cDNA molecules so that TCRs could be counted quantitatively and reproducibly. Per the authors' processing: A median of about 100,000 TCRs per sample was observed, with a range of roughly 20,000 to 750,000. V, J and CDR3 annotation of the TCR reads was carried out using the Decombinator software suite. Every sample was subsampled to the same number of TCRs (28,000) for the PS versus PT1 abundance plots. TCRs were defined as expanded if absent before sensitization and observed at least eight times at the 2-week time point. TCRdb ran its own pipeline on the public reads, namely fastp trimming at Q25 and MiXCR clone calling, and kept in-frame beta chains. All rows with the same CDR3 protein become a single entry with the most common DNA and genes. Clone size and V and J calls follow TCRdb, not the original study. Here the sample has 130,000 or so distinct CDR3 sequences; about 9% occur a single time. The ten largest clones add up to 1.5% to 2% of the sample.

This entry belongs to a study of human T cells and chemical hapten exposure (dated by TCRdb to the early 2020s). Regarding the complete study: The libraries were sequenced as a pool, and the TCR yield per sample differed mostly because of small variations in library volumes within the pool. Peripheral blood TCR repertoire changes were tracked in vivo in alopecia patients during primary and secondary sensitization to the hapten diphenylcyclopropenone (DPC). From each blood RNA sample, both TCR alpha and TCR beta chains were sequenced. Overall study results and their limits: The number of TCRs above 1 in 1000 frequency did not change with DPC sensitization; there was no evidence of global repertoire structure alterations. After repeated subsampling, changes were observed in the strength of the expansion versus patch-test correlation and in the threshold at which the correlation became significant.

The time point label, read with the paper, signifies: healthy volunteer bleed at 2 weeks. Total RNA was extracted from unfractionated whole blood collected in Tempus Blood RNA tubes. A handful of healthy volunteers were used as TCR sequencing controls and were bled at day 0, 2 weeks and 6 weeks. From the cysteine through the phenylalanine, the CDR3 covers 13 amino acids. The read is trimmed to its CDR3 DNA, 39 bases read in frame from base 1. Sequences MNHEY (CDR1) and SVGEGT (CDR2) are obtained from the germline V gene. After removal of 6 bases from V and 17 bases from J, the junction retains 11 bases not matched to a gene.

The clonotype was recovered from a male donor in good health. Some clones in this sample may be carry-over from other donors' samples. Specimen: whole blood. The chain is assembled from TRBV6-2 or TRBV6-3 and TRBJ2-6, with TRBD1 matching 9 junction bases. The CDR3 region: CASSTGTGRRVTF. The base sequence is TGTGCCAGCAGCACAGGGACAGGGAGAAGGGTGACTTTC.